This TCR beta chain appears in the sequencing data of a study of blood T cell repertoires in COVID-19. Libraries were prepared by immunoSEQ multiplex PCR; TCRdb keeps only in-frame clonotypes and omits some of them. The sample shows around 480,000 clones, about 90% of them seen only once. CDR1 is MDHEN and CDR2 is SYDVKM in the germline V gene. This CDR3 contains 13 residues. V was pared by 6 bases and J by 4 bases, with 12 bases between. Allocation to cohorts depended on clinical history reported by the participants. This clonotype was obtained from a woman aged 18-29 years who had recovered from COVID-19. This chain links TRBV28 with TRBJ1-2, with a tentative D call TRBD1 (5 bases). The specimen was PBMCs or T cells enriched from blood (not recorded which). CDR3 sequence (DNA): TGTGCCAGCAGGGTCGGGGGGGGCTATGGCTACACCTTC. Encoded protein: CASRVGGGYGYTF.